The sequence of this TCR beta chain was determined in a study of blood T cell repertoires in COVID-19. Study-level information: Spain, Italy and the United States supplied samples that represented acute and convalescent COVID-19. The cDNA or gDNA used as material had been derived from T cells, B-cell-depleted T cells, or PBMCs.

The length of the CDR3 is 13 residues. V dropped 7 bases and J dropped 2; count of bases not matched to a gene: 3. CDR1 and CDR2 (germline): MNHEY, SVGAGI. Per the original methods: By means of reference gene primer amplification, nucleated cell counts were estimated. Assay used: immunoSEQ multiplex PCR; TCRdb lists only in-frame clones, some missing. Clonal size and the V and J genes are those of that table, whereas D and trimming came from the DNA. The repertoire consists of fewer than 300,000 clones, with around 90% occurring once and the leading ten covering 4%. The V call is TRBV6-5, the J call TRBJ2-5; 8 bases agree with TRBD2. This clonotype originated in a man between 60 and 75 years old who had recovered from COVID-19. Specimen: peripheral blood. CDR3 amino acids: CASKAGAQETQYF. The CDR3 coding sequence is TGTGCCAGCAAAGCGGGGGCACAAGAGACCCAGTACTTC.